This T cell receptor (beta chain) was sequenced for a study of blood T cell repertoires in COVID-19. CDR3 size: 18 residues. Germline V gene data show CDR1 as MNHEY and CDR2 as SVGEGT. Trimming cost V 0 bases and J 3 bases, with 18 bases left between them. In the source study's methods: Reference gene primer amplification yielded estimated nucleated cell counts. TCRdb's copy holds only in-frame clones and misses some; the assay was immunoSEQ multiplex PCR. The V and J calls and clone size are taken from that table; D and trimming were inferred from the DNA. The profile covers some 200,000 clones, with approximately 90% appearing a single time and approximately 6.1% taken by the ten largest.

The chain is built from TRBV6-2 or TRBV6-3 and TRBJ2-1; tentatively, D is TRBD2 (5 bases). The sequenced material came from peripheral blood. The sequence was obtained from an elderly man with acute or convalescent COVID-19. DNA of the CDR3: TGTGCCAGCAGTTACTCGTTGGGGAGTAGTATTTACTACAATGAGCAGTTCTTC. It is translated as CASSYSLGSSIYYNEQFF.